Listed here is a single T cell receptor (beta chain). The entry originates in a study of beta chain features in type 1 diabetes. Cells sorted by CD45RO/CCR7/CD25/CD127/CD95/CD27 comprised CD4+ naive, central memory, regulatory and stem cell-like memory cells. The whole isolated RNA underwent reverse transcription, so sequencing captured expressed TCRB transcripts. Sequencing used immunoSEQ multiplex PCR; TCRdb keeps in-frame clones, though not all of them. This sample carries 330,000 or so clones, about 20% of them seen once, and the ten largest clones take 0.035% to 0.055%. The junction had 4 bases not matched to a gene; V was cut back by 3 bases and J by 6 bases. This CDR3 contains 13 residues. The germline V gene encodes CDR1 ENHRY and CDR2 SYGVKD.

The V and J genes are TRBV10-3 and TRBJ1-1; 7 nucleotides match TRBD1. The sample was naive CD4+ T cells from blood. This sequence originates from a woman between 18 and 29 years old in good health. Written as DNA, the CDR3 is TGTGCCATCAGTGACCGCCAGGGGGCTGAAGCTTTCTTT. It specifies CAISDRQGAEAFF.